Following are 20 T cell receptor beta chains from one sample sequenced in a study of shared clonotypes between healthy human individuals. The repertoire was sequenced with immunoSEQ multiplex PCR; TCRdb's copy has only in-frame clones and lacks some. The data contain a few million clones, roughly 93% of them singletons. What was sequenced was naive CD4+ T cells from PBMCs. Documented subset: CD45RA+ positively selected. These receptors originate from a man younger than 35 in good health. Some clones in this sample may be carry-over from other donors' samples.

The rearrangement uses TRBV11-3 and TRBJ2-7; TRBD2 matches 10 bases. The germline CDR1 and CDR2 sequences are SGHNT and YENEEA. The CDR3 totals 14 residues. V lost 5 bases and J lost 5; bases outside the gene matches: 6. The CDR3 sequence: CASSPSGSFDEQYF. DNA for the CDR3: TGTGCCAGCAGCCCTAGCGGGAGTTTCGACGAGCAGTACTTC.

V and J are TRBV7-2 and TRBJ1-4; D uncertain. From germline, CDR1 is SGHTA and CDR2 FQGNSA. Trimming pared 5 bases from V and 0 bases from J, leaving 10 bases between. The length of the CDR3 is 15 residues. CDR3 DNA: TGTGCCAGCAGCCTCCAGGCCGCAACTAATGAAAAACTGTTTTTT. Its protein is CASSLQAATNEKLFF.

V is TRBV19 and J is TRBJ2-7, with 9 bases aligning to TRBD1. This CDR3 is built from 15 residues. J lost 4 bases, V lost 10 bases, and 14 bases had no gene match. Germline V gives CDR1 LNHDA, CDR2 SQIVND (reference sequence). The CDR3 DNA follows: TGTGCCACCGCCGCTTCGGGACAGGGTATTTACGAGCAGTACTTC. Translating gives CATAASGQGIYEQYF.

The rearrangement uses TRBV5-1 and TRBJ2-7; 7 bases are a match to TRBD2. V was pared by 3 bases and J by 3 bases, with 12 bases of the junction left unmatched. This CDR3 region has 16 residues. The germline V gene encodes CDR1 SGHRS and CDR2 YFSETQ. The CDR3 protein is CASSWGVAGVGYEQYF. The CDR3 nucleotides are TGCGCCAGCAGCTGGGGGGTCGCGGGAGTTGGCTACGAGCAGTACTTC.

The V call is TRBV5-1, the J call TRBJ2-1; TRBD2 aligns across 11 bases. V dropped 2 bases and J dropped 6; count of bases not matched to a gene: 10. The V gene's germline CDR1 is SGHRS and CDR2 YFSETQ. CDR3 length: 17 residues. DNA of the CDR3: TGCGCCAGCAGCTTAAAAAAAACTAGCGGGGGAGCCAATGAGCAGTTCTTC. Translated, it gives CASSLKKTSGGANEQFF.

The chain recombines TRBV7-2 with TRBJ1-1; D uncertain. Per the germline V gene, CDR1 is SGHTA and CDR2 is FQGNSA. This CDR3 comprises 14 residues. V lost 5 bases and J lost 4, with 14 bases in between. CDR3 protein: CASSKTRTGTEAFF. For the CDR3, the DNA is TGTGCCAGCAGCAAGACTCGGACGGGCACTGAAGCTTTCTTT.

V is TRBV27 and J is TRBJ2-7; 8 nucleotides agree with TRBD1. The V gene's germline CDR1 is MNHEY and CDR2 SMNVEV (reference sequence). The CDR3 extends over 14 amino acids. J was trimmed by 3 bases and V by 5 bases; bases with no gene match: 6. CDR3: CASSRGQGYYEQYF. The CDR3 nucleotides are TGTGCCAGCAGTCGCGGACAGGGCTACTACGAGCAGTACTTC.

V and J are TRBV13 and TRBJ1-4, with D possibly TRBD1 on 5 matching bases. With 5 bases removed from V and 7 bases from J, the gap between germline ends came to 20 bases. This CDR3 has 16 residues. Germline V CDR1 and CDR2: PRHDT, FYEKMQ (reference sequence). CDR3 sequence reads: CASSQPSRNRFEKLFF. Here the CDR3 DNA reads TGTGCCAGCAGCCAACCCTCCCGTAACAGGTTTGAAAAACTGTTTTTT.

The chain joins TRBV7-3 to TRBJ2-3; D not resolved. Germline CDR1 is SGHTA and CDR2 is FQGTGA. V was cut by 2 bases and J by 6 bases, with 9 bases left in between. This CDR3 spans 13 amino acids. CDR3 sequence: CASSLEYGDTQYF. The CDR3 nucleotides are TGTGCCAGCAGCTTAGAGTATGGGGATACGCAGTATTTT.

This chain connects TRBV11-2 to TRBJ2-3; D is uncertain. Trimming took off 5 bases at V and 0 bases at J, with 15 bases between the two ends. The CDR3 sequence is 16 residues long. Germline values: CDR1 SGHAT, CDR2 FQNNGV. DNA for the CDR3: TGTGCCAGCAGCCCCCCCGGCGGCGCTAGCACAGATACGCAGTATTTT. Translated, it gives CASSPPGGASTDTQYF. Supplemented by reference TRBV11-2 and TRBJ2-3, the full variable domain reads EAGVAQSPRYKIIEKRQSVAFWCNPISGHATLYWYQQILGQGPKLLIQFQNNGVVDDSQLPKDRFSAERLKGVDSTLKIQPAKLEDSAVYLCASSPPGGASTDTQYFGPGTRLTVL.

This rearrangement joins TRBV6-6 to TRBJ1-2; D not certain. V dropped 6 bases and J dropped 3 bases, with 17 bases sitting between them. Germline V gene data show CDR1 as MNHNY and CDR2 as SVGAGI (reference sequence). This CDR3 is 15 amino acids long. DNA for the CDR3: TGTGCCAGCAGACAGCCCTTGGACTTTTACTATGGCTACACCTTC. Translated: CASRQPLDFYYGYTF.

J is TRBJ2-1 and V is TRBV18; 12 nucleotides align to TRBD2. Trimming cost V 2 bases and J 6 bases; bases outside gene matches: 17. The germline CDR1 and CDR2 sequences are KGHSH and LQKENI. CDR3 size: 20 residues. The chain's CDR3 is CASSPISSGRAGTRLNEQFF. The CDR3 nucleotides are TGTGCCAGCTCACCAATCTCTAGCGGGAGGGCCGGTACCCGTCTCAATGAGCAGTTCTTC.

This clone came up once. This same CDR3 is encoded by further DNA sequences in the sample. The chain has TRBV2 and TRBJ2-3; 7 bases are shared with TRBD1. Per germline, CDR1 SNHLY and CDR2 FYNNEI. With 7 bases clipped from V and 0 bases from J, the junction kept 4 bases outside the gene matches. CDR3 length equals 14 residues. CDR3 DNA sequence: TGTGCCAGCACCAGGGACAGAAGCACAGATACGCAGTATTTT. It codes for CASTRDRSTDTQYF.

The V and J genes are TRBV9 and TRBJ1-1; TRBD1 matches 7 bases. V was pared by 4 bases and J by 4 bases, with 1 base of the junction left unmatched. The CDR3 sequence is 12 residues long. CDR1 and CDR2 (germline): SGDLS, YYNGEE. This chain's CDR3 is CASSQGGTEAFF. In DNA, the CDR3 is TGTGCCAGCAGCCAGGGGGGCACTGAAGCTTTCTTT.

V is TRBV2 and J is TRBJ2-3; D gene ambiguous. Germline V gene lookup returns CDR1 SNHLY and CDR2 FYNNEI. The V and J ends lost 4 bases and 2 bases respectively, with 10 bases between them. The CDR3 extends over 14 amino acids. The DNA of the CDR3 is TGTGCCAGCAGTGCCGGACCTAACACAGATACGCAGTATTTT. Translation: CASSAGPNTDTQYF.

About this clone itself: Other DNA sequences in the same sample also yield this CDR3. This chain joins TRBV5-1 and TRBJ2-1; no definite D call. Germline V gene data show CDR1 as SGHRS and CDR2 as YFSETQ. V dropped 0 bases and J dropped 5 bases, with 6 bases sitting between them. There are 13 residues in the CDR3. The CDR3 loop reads CASSLAPHNEQFF. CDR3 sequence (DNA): TGCGCCAGCAGCTTGGCCCCACACAATGAGCAGTTCTTC.

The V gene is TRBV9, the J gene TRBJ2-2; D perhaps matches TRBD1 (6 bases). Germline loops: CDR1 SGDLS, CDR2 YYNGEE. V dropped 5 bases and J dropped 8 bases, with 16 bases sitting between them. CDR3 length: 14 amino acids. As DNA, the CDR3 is TGTGCCAGCAGAGGGACACCCGGCGGGGGGGAGCTGTTTTTT. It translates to CASRGTPGGGELFF. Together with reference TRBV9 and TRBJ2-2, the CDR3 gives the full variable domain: DSGVTQTPKHLITATGQRVTLRCSPRSGDLSVYWYQQSLDQGLQFLIQYYNGEERAKGNILERFSAQQFPDLHSELNLSSLELGDSALYFCASRGTPGGGELFFGEGSRLTVL.

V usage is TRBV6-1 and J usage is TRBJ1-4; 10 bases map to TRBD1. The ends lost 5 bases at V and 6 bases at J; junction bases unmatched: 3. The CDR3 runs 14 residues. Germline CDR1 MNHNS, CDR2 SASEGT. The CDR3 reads CASSMTGGDEKLFF. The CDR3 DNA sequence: TGTGCCAGCAGTATGACAGGGGGCGATGAAAAACTGTTTTTT.

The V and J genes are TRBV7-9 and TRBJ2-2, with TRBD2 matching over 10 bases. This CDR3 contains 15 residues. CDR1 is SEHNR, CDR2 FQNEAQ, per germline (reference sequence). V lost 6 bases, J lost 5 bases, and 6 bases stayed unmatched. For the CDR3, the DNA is TGTGCCAGCAGACATAGCGGGAGGAAGACCGGGGAGCTGTTTTTT. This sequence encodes CASRHSGRKTGELFF.

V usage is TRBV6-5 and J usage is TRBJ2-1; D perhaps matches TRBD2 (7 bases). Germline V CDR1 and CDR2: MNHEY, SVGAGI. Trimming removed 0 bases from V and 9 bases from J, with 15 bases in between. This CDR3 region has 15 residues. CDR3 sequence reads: CASSYSGGAASEQFF. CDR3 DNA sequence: TGTGCCAGCAGTTACTCGGGGGGGGCGGCGAGTGAGCAGTTCTTC.